What follows describes a single TCR beta chain. Germline CDR1 and CDR2: LNHDA and SQIVND (reference sequence). Trimming removed 3 bases from V and 2 bases from J, with 9 bases in between. The CDR3 extends over 14 amino acids. TEMRA cells were enriched by FACS, and CD4+ and CD8+ T cells were negatively isolated. This entry comes from a study of CD8 T cells in Susac syndrome. With random hexamers, 0.5 to 1 ug RNA was reverse transcribed. TCRdb redid the calling of the immunoSEQ multiplex PCR reads with MiXCR, one entry per CDR3 protein. The sample holds 110,000 or so distinct CDR3 sequences; around 94% are singletons and the top ten take 0.093%.

V usage is TRBV19 and J usage is TRBJ2-3; possible D gene TRBD2, 6 bases. Input material: CD4+ T cells from PBMCs. The TCR sequence derives from a human donor with multiple sclerosis. The CDR3 reads CASSIGTFTDTQYF. The CDR3 nucleotides read TGTGCCAGTAGTATCGGGACTTTCACAGATACGCAGTATTTT.